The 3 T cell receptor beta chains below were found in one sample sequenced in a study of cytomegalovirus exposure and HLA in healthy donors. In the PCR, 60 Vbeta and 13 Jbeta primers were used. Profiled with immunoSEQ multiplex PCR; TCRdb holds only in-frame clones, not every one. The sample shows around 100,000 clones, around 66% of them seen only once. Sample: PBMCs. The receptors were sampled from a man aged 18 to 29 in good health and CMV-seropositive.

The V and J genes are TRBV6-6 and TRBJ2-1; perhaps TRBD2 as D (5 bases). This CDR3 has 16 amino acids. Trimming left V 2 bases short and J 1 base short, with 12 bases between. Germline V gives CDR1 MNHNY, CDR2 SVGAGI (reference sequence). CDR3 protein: CASSYRAGLSYNEQFF. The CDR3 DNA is TGTGCCAGCAGTTACCGCGCAGGACTTTCCTACAATGAGCAGTTCTTC.

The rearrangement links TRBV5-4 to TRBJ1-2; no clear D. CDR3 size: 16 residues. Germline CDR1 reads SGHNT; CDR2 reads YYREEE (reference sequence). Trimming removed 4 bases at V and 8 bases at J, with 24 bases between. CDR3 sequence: CASSKDSSRPPMGYTF. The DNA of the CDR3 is TGTGCCAGCAGCAAAGACTCCTCTCGCCCCCCTATGGGCTACACCTTC.

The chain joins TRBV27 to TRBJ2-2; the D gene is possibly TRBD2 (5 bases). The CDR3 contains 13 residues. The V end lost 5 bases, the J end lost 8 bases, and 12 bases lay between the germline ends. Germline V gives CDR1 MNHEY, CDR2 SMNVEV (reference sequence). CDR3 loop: CASSPIGEGELFF. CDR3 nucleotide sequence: TGTGCCAGCAGTCCAATCGGGGAAGGGGAGCTGTTTTTT.